Listed below are T cell receptor beta chains from one sample, sequenced in a study of early T cells in non-severe SARS-CoV-2 infection. TCRdb reprocessed the 5' RACE reads with MiXCR, giving one entry per CDR3 protein. The table lists roughly 76,000 distinct CDR3 sequences, 12% of them singletons, with about 4.2% in the top ten. Sequencing used whole blood. The receptors were gathered from an adult who was a healthcare worker with PCR-confirmed SARS-CoV-2 infection or an uninfected control (not recorded which). The CDR3 runs from the conserved cysteine through the conserved F or W. Fields, in order: clone size, J gene, V gene, D gene, CDR3 DNA, CDR3 protein. D genes are given only for firm matches. The size field is filled for only some rows; it gives once, few, many or a size class.

. TRBJ2-7 TRBV10-3 TRBD2 TGTGCCATCAGAGGACTAGCGGGAGTGGGGGAGCAGTACTTC CAIRGLAGVGEQYF
few TRBJ2-1 TRBV12-3/TRBV12-4 TRBD2 TGTGCCAGCAACTCCGGGACTAGCGGTTACAATGAGCAGTTCTTC CASNSGTSGYNEQFF
many TRBJ1-1 TRBV7-2 TRBD1 TGTGCCAGCAGCTGGCGACAGGGGGCGAGGACTGAAGCTTTCTTT CASSWRQGARTEAFF
few TRBJ2-1 TRBV4-1 . TGCGCCAGCAGCCAAGCCCTCCAAGAGAATGAGCAGTTCTTC CASSQALQENEQFF
once TRBJ2-1 TRBV27 . TGTGCCAGCAGTTTGGGCGAGAACAATGAGCAGTTCTTC CASSLGENNEQFF
. TRBJ1-4 TRBV6-5 . TGTGCCAGCGCGGGACGGAATGAAAAACTGTTTTTT CASAGRNEKLFF
many TRBJ2-5 TRBV28 TRBD2 TGTGCCAGCAGCCGGACTAGCCATGAGACCCAGTACTTC CASSRTSHETQYF
. TRBJ1-4 TRBV28 TRBD1 TGTGCCGGGAGGGCAGGGGGGAACACAAAACTGTTTTTT CAGRAGGNTKLFF
many TRBJ2-7 TRBV3-1 TRBD2 TGTGCCAGCAGCCAAGAGGGGACTAGCTTCTACGAGCAGTACTTC CASSQEGTSFYEQYF
many TRBJ2-1 TRBV4-2 TRBD1 TGTGCCAGCAGCCAAGATCAGGGGGAGCACTATGAGCAGTTCTTC CASSQDQGEHYEQFF
. TRBJ2-1 TRBV3-1 . TGTGCCAGCAGCCAAAGGGCAGAGAATGAGCAGTTCTTC CASSQRAENEQFF
. TRBJ2-5 TRBV29-1 . TGCAGCGTTGAAGATCAAACAGAGAGGGAGACCCAGTACTTC CSVEDQTERETQYF
. TRBJ1-3 TRBV2 . TGTGCCAGCCTCAGGGAAAAGCATGGTGGAAACACCATATATTTT CASLREKHGGNTIYF